This paragraph reports one T cell receptor (beta chain). Repertoires were generated with immunoSEQ multiplex PCR, while TCRdb's copy carries only in-frame clones and drops some. The sample shows some 260,000 clones, 85% to 90% of them seen only once. Germline CDR1 reads MGHDK; CDR2 reads SYGVNS. V gave up 2 bases and J gave up 0 bases, with 5 bases separating them. The CDR3 contains 14 residues. The sample belongs to a study of blood T cell repertoires in COVID-19. The sequence was collected from a middle-aged woman who had recovered from COVID-19. Sequencing used peripheral blood. This chain uses TRBV25-1 with TRBJ1-3; D uncertain. The CDR3 loop reads CASSEEYSGNTIYF. CDR3 nucleotide sequence: TGTGCCAGCAGTGAAGAGTACTCTGGAAACACCATATATTTT.